This T cell receptor beta chain emerged from a study of regulatory T cells in long-lasting Graves disease. This clonotype was found many times. With iRepertoire HTBI primers and Arm-PCR of CDR3 regions, TCR beta libraries were built. TCRdb redid the calling of the multiplex PCR reads with MiXCR, one entry per CDR3 protein. Found here are hundreds of thousands of distinct CDR3 sequences, about 13% of them singletons; the top ten hold approximately 9.3%. The time point was: newly diagnosed GD, antithyroid drugs for less than 3 months. With RNA extracted from PBMCs as input, the TCR library was made. Germline V gene data show CDR1 as DFQATT and CDR2 as SNEGSKA (reference sequence). The J segment lost 5 bases and the V segment lost 0 bases, leaving 8 bases of the junction unmatched. The CDR3 consists of 15 residues. These data were also filed under a second study, of T cells in Graves' hyperthyroidism and ophthalmopathy.

The receptor was derived from a man aged 30 to 45 with Graves disease. The input for sequencing was peripheral blood mononuclear cells (PBMCs), taken at new diagnosis, from a patient treated with antithyroid drugs. The chain couples TRBV20-1 to TRBJ2-5, with 8 bases aligning to TRBD2. The CDR3 here is CSARDLAGGSETQYF. The CDR3 bases are TGCAGTGCTAGAGATCTAGCGGGTGGAAGTGAGACCCAGTACTTC.